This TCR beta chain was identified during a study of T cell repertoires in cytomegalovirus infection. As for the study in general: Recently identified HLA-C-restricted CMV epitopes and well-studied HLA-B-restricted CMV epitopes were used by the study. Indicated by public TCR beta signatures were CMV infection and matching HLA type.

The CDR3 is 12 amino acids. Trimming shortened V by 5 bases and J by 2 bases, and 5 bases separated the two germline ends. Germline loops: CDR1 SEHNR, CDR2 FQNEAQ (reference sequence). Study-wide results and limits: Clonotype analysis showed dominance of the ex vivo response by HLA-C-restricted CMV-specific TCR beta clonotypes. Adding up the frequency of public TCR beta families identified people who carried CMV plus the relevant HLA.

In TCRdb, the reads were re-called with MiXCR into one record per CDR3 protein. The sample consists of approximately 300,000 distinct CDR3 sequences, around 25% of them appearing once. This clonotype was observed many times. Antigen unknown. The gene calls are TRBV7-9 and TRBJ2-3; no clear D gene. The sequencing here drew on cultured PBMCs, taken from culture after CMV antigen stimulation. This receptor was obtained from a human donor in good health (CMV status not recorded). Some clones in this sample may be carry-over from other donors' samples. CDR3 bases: TGTGCCAGCAGCCCGGACACAGATACGCAGTATTTT. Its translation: CASSPDTDTQYF.